This T cell receptor beta chain was sequenced for a study of T cell changes during pregnancy in multiple sclerosis. V gave up 4 bases and J gave up 2 bases, with 18 bases separating them. Germline lookup yields CDR1 SGHRS and CDR2 YFSETQ. The CDR3 totals 16 residues. Only in-frame clones appear in the TCRdb table, and some are missing; sequencing was by immunoSEQ multiplex PCR. The data contain 90,000 to 150,000 clones, approximately 95% of them singletons. The rearrangement links TRBV5-1 to TRBJ1-2; the D gene is possibly TRBD1 (6 bases). This receptor was taken from a female donor with multiple sclerosis, enrolled in a pregnancy study. The material sequenced was peripheral blood, taken before pregnancy. The CDR3 is CASSPYLIQGNYGYTF. CDR3 nucleotides: TGCGCCAGCAGCCCCTACCTTATACAGGGAAACTATGGCTACACCTTC.